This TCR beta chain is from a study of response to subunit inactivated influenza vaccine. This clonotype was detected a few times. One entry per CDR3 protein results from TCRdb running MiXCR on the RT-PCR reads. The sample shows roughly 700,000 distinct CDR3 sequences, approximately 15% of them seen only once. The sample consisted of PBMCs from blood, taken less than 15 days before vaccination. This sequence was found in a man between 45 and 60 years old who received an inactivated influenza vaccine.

The CDR3 DNA reads as TGCGCCAGCAGCTTATGGCGAGGGACAGGGTTCACAGATACGCAGTATTTT. This encodes CASSLWRGTGFTDTQYF. V and J are TRBV5-1 and TRBJ2-3; 9 bases are a match to TRBD1. The germline CDR1 and CDR2 sequences are SGHRS and YFSETQ. The CDR3 runs to 17 residues. With V trimmed by 2 bases and J by 2 bases, 9 bases remained unmatched.